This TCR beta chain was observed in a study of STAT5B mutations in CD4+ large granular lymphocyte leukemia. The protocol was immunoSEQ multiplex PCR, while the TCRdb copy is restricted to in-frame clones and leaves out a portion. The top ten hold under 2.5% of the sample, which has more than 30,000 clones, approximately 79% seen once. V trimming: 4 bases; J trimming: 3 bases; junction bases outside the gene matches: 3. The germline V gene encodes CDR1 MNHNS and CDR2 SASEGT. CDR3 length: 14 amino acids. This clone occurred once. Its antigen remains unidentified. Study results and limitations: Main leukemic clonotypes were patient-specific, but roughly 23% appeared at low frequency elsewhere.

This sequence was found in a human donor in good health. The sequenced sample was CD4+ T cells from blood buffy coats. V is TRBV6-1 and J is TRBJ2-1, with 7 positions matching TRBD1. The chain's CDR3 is CASSVGQVYNEQFF. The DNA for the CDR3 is TGTGCCAGCAGTGTAGGACAGGTCTACAATGAGCAGTTCTTC.